The 14 T cell receptor beta chains in this list originate from one sample, sequenced in a study of T cell responses to AZD1222 COVID-19 vaccine. Data came from immunoSEQ multiplex PCR; TCRdb stores just in-frame clones and leaves some out. The table includes approximately 150,000 clones, more than 85% detected once. The material was peripheral blood, obtained 28 days after the second AZD1222 dose. These receptors were obtained from an adult who received the AZD1222 COVID-19 vaccine.

The V gene is TRBV28, the J gene TRBJ2-5, with D perhaps matching TRBD1 or TRBD2 (7 bases each). This CDR3 is 14 amino acids long. Trimming took off 5 bases at V and 10 bases at J, with 20 bases between the two ends. From germline, CDR1 is MDHEN and CDR2 SYDVKM. The CDR3, as DNA: TGTGCCAGCAGTCCCATTTCGACAGGGAGGGACCAGTACTTC. Translating gives CASSPISTGRDQYF.

This chain joins TRBV20-1 and TRBJ2-7; TRBD1 matches 8 bases. The V and J ends lost 3 bases and 2 bases, in that order; junction bases with no gene match: 6. The V gene's germline CDR1 is DFQATT and CDR2 SNEGSKA (reference sequence). The CDR3 has 14 amino acids. The DNA of the CDR3 is TGCAGTGCTAGTAAGGGACAGGCCGCCTACGAGCAGTACTTC. It translates to CSASKGQAAYEQYF.

The chain employs TRBV5-1 and TRBJ2-2, with 12 bases that match TRBD2. CDR3 length: 15 residues. V was clipped by 5 bases and J by 3 bases; unmatched bases: 2. Germline-derived CDR1 and CDR2 are SGHRS and YFSETQ. The CDR3 DNA follows: TGCGCCAGCAGACGGACTAGCGGGGACACCGGGGAGCTGTTTTTT. It translates to CASRRTSGDTGELFF.

The chain combines TRBV9 with TRBJ1-1; no reliable D call. The V and J ends lost 7 bases and 4 bases respectively, with 14 bases between them. Germline V gene lookup returns CDR1 SGDLS and CDR2 YYNGEE. The CDR3 sequence is 13 residues long. Here the CDR3 reads CASRTILATEAFF. CDR3 sequence (DNA): TGTGCCAGCCGGACCATATTGGCCACTGAAGCTTTCTTT.

The V call is TRBV7-2, the J call TRBJ2-7; 11 bases line up with TRBD2. CDR3 size: 15 residues. J was trimmed by 4 bases and V by 5 bases; bases with no gene match: 7. The germline CDR1 and CDR2 sequences are SGHTA and FQGNSA. This CDR3 reads CASSTRLAGLYEQYF. The CDR3 coding sequence is TGTGCCAGCAGCACCCGACTAGCGGGGCTATACGAGCAGTACTTC.

The V gene is TRBV21-1, the J gene TRBJ2-7; the DNA was not compared with TRBD2, the D call given in the table. TRBV21-1 is termed a pseudogene. The CDR3 runs 17 residues. The CDR3 reads CASSKDLSSIPSYEQYF. Written as DNA, the CDR3 is TGTGCCAGCAGCAAAGACTTGTCGTCCATACCCTCCTACGAGCAGTACTTC.

Concerning this clone: Other DNA sequences within the sample encode an identical CDR3. The chain joins TRBV12-3 or TRBV12-4 to TRBJ1-2; D not certain. V was cut by 1 base and J by 0 bases, with 3 bases left in between. The CDR3 contains 13 residues. CDR3 sequence: CASSLGTNYGYTF. DNA of the CDR3: TGTGCCAGCAGTTTAGGGACTAACTATGGCTACACCTTC.

The V call is TRBV28, the J call TRBJ1-1; the D gene is possibly TRBD1 (6 bases). Between the trimmed V and J ends, which lost 4 bases and 1 base, there was a span of 13 bases. Germline values: CDR1 MDHEN, CDR2 SYDVKM. CDR3 size: 15 residues. The CDR3 DNA reads TGTGCCAGCAGTTCACCCCAGACAGGGAACACTGAAGCTTTCTTT. This gives the protein CASSSPQTGNTEAFF.

This sequence joins TRBV10-3 and TRBJ1-6; D might be TRBD1 (6 bases). The CDR3 length is 15 residues. The germline CDR1 and CDR2 sequences are ENHRY and SYGVKD. Trimming took off 6 bases at V and 8 bases at J, with 17 bases between the two ends. CDR3 bases: TGTGCCATCAGGCCTGCCCAGGGGCGGGATTCACCCCTCCACTTT. The encoded protein is CAIRPAQGRDSPLHF.

This clone has only a few counts. V gene TRBV18 combines with J gene TRBJ2-1, with 11 bases lining up with TRBD2. The germline gives CDR1 KGHSH, CDR2 LQKENI. This CDR3 has 19 residues. J gave up 6 bases and V 3 bases, and 16 bases lay outside the gene matches. The CDR3 DNA reads TGTGCCAGCTCACCCCTCCGGGGGACTAGCGGTAGTAAGGGCAATGAGCAGTTCTTC. Translated, it gives CASSPLRGTSGSKGNEQFF. The full variable domain, rest sourced from reference TRBV18 and TRBJ2-1, is NAGVMQNPRHLVRRRGQEARLRCSPMKGHSHVYWYRQLPEEGLKFMVYLQKENIIDESGMPKERFSAEFPKEGPSILRIQQVVRGDSAAYFCASSPLRGTSGSKGNEQFFGPGTRLTVL.

The chain employs TRBV2 and TRBJ2-7; 12 bases are shared with TRBD2. Trimming took 9 bases from V and 3 from J; bases not matched to a gene: 3. CDR3 length equals 13 residues. Germline CDR1 SNHLY, CDR2 FYNNEI. This CDR3 reads CASTSGRIYEQYF. Here the CDR3 DNA reads TGTGCCAGTACTAGCGGGAGGATCTACGAGCAGTACTTC.

The gene calls are TRBV7-6 and TRBJ2-3, with 15 nucleotides matching TRBD2. There are 18 residues in the CDR3. Losses at the gene ends were 1 base for V and 4 bases for J; bases not matched to a gene: 6. Germline lookup yields CDR1 SGHVS and CDR2 FNYEAQ. The CDR3 reads CASSLGPGLAGGSDTQYF. DNA of the CDR3: TGTGCCAGCAGCTTAGGACCCGGACTAGCGGGAGGGTCAGATACGCAGTATTTT.

The chain links TRBV28 to TRBJ2-5; 8 bases map to TRBD1. The V gene's germline CDR1 is MDHEN and CDR2 SYDVKM. V lost 3 bases and J lost 4; bases outside the gene matches: 7. The CDR3 has 15 residues. The chain's CDR3 is CASSFRDRRLETQYF. The CDR3 DNA follows: TGTGCCAGCAGTTTCAGGGACAGGAGATTAGAGACCCAGTACTTC.

CDR3 in DNA: TGCAGCGTTGAAGTACAGGGGGCGTGGACTGAAGCTTTCTTT. Translating gives CSVEVQGAWTEAFF. The V gene is TRBV29-1, the J gene TRBJ1-1, with 9 bases lining up with TRBD1. This CDR3 comprises 14 residues. Trimming removed 1 base from V and 5 bases from J; junction bases left unmatched: 5. Per germline, CDR1 SQVTM and CDR2 ANQGSEA.